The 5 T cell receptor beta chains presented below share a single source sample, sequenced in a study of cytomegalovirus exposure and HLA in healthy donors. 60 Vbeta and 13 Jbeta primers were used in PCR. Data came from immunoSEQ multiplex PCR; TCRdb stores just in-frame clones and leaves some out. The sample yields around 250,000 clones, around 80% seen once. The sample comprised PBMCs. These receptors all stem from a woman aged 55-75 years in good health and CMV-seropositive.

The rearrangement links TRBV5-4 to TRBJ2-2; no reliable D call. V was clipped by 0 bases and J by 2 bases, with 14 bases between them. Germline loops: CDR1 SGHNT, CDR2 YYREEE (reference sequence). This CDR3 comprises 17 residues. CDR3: CASSLDGPEVNTGELFF. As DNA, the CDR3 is TGTGCCAGCAGCTTGGATGGGCCAGAAGTTAACACCGGGGAGCTGTTTTTT.

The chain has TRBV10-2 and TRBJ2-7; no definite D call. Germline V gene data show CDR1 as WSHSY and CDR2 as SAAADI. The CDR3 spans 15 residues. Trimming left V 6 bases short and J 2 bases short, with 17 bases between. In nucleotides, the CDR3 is TGCGCCAGCAGCACTCCTGAGAGGCTGACCTACGAGCAGTACTTC. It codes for CASSTPERLTYEQYF.

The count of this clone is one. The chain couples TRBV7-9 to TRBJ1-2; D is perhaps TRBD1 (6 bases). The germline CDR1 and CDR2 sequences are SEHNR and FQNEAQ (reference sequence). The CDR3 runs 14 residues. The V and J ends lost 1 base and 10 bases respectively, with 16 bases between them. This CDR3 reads CASSLGRTDTAYTF. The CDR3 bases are TGTGCCAGCAGCTTAGGACGGACAGACACTGCCTACACCTTC.

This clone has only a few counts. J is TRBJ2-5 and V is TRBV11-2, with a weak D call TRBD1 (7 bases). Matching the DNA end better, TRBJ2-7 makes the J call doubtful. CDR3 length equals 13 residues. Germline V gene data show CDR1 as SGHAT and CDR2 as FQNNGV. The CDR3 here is CASTRGQGGEQYF. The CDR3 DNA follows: TGTGCCAGCACCAGGGGCCAGGGGGGCGAGCAGTACTTC.

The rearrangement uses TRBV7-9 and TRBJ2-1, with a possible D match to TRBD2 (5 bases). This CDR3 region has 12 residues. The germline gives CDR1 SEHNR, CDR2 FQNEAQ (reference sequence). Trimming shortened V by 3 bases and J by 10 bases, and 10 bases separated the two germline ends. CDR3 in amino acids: CASSFEGTEQFF. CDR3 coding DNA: TGTGCCAGCAGCTTTGAGGGAACCGAGCAGTTCTTC.